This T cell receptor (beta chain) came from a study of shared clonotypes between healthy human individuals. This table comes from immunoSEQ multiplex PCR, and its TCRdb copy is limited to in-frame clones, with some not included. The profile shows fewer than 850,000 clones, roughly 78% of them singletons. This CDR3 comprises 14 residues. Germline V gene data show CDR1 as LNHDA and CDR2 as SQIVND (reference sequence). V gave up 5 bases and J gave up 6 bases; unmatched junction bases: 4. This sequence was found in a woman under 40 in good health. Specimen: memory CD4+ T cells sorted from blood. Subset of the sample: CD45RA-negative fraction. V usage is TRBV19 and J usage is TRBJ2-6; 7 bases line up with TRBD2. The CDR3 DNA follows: TGTGCCAGTAGTTGGGGGGGTCAGGCCAACGTCCTGACTTTC. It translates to CASSWGGQANVLTF.